The 10 T cell receptor beta chains presented below share a single source sample, sequenced in a study of shared clonotypes between healthy human individuals (dated by TCRdb to about 2020). Libraries came from the immunoSEQ multiplex PCR assay. TCRdb took this table from immuneACCESS and kept in-frame rearrangements with V and J called. Such tables lack part of the clones; where checked against another copy, unresolved V genes explain under half of the gap, and the rest is unexplained. The sample table lists approximately 2.1 million clones, over 90% of them with a count of one. Clones ranked in the top ten supply approximately 0.4% of the sample. Sequencing was carried out using naive CD4+ T cells from PBMCs. The cell subset or site tag for this specimen amounts to: CD45RA+ positively selected. These receptors all come from a young man in good health. Some clones in this sample may be carry-over from other donors' samples.

The chain joins TRBV4-2 to TRBJ1-1; tentatively, D is TRBD1 (5 bases). The CDR3 has 15 amino acids. Germline V gives CDR1 LGHNA, CDR2 YNFKEQ. V lost 2 bases, J lost 4 bases, and 14 bases lay in between. The CDR3, as DNA: TGTGCCAGCAGCCAATCTCTGGGGGGGGGCACTGAAGCTTTCTTT. Translated: CASSQSLGGGTEAFF.

The V call is TRBV6-7, the J call TRBJ2-7; D call uncertain. TRBV6-7 is sorted into the ORF group, with uncertain function. Deletions cut 5 bases from V and 13 bases from J, with 18 bases between. The CDR3 runs 12 residues. Written as DNA, the CDR3 is TGTGCCAGCAGTCTCTCGGAAGGACGGGCTTACTTC. The encoded protein is CASSLSEGRAYF.

This clone was counted a few times. The same CDR3 arises from other DNA sequences in this sample as well. The genes are TRBV5-1 and TRBJ2-3, with unresolved D. This CDR3 spans 14 amino acids. Trimming took 0 bases from V and 0 from J, leaving 5 bases between them. Per the germline V gene, CDR1 is SGHRS and CDR2 is YFSETQ. This CDR3 reads CASSLAGSTDTQYF. CDR3 DNA: TGCGCCAGCAGCTTGGCGGGTAGCACAGATACGCAGTATTTT.

This sequence joins TRBV4-3 and TRBJ1-2; D might be TRBD1 (5 bases). CDR3 length equals 15 residues. Trimming stripped 0 bases from V and 4 bases from J, with 12 bases between. CDR1 is LGHNA and CDR2 is YSLEER in the germline V gene. The CDR3 here is CASSQDYRTFYGYTF. CDR3 DNA: TGCGCCAGCAGCCAAGACTACAGGACGTTCTATGGCTACACCTTC.

The V and J genes are TRBV6-4 and TRBJ2-1, with 9 positions matching TRBD1. The length of the CDR3 is 14 residues. The germline CDR1 and CDR2 sequences are MRHNA and SNTAGT. The J segment lost 9 bases and the V segment lost 6 bases, leaving 9 bases of the junction unmatched. CDR3 in amino acids: CASSEEQGAGEQFF. CDR3 DNA sequence: TGTGCCAGCAGCGAAGAACAGGGGGCCGGTGAGCAGTTCTTC.

This chain uses TRBV10-3 with TRBJ2-7; the match to TRBD2 covers 9 bases. The CDR3 totals 19 residues. In germline, CDR1 is ENHRY, CDR2 SYGVKD. V shed 3 bases, J shed 0 bases, and the junction held 15 bases outside the gene matches. CDR3 coding DNA: TGTGCCATCAGTGACCCGGATGGTAGCGGGAGAACATTCTCCTACGAGCAGTACTTC. Its translation is CAISDPDGSGRTFSYEQYF.

This chain connects TRBV5-4 to TRBJ2-1; 9 bases are shared with TRBD2. J gave up 3 bases and V 0 bases, and 4 bases lay outside the gene matches. Germline lookup yields CDR1 SGHNT and CDR2 YYREEE (reference sequence). This CDR3 contains 16 residues. The CDR3 region is CASSLGGTSLYNEQFF. CDR3 DNA: TGTGCCAGCAGCTTGGGGGGGACTAGCCTCTACAATGAGCAGTTCTTC.

Notes on this clone: Germline and junction disagree at one end, which may indicate a read error. V is TRBV4-3 and J is TRBJ2-2; a weak D match, TRBD2 (6 bases). Germline loops: CDR1 LGHNA, CDR2 YSLEER. This CDR3 has 14 amino acids. The CDR3, as DNA: TGCGCCAGCACCCAAGCTCGGGGGACCGGGGAGCTGTTTTTT. This translates into CASTQARGTGELFF.

V usage is TRBV5-5 and J usage is TRBJ1-4; D is unclear. The CDR3 consists of 16 residues. V was cut by 0 bases and J by 3 bases, with 12 bases left in between. The germline gives CDR1 SGHKS, CDR2 YYEKEE (reference sequence). The CDR3 region is CASSLAVGTANEKLFF. CDR3 sequence (DNA): TGTGCCAGCAGCTTGGCAGTGGGTACGGCTAATGAAAAACTGTTTTTT.

V gene TRBV4-1 combines with J gene TRBJ2-2; perhaps TRBD2 as D (5 bases). Trimming removed 1 base at V and 4 bases at J, with 10 bases between. The CDR3 runs to 15 residues. Germline CDR1 MGHRA, CDR2 YSYEKL. The CDR3: CASSQGQTTTGELFF. The CDR3 DNA is TGCGCCAGCAGCCAAGGGCAGACTACCACCGGGGAGCTGTTTTTT.